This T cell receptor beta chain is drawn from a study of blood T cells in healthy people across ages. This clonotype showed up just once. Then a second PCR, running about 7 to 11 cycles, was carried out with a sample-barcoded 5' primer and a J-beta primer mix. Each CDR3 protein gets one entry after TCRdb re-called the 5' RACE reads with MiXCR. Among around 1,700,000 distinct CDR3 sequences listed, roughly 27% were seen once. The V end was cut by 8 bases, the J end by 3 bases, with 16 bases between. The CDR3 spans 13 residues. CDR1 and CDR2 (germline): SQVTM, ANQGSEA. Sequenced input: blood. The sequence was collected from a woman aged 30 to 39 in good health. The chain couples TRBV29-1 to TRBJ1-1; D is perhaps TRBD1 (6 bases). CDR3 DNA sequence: TGCAGCCTCAGAGGGGGGGCGGACACTGAAGCTTTCTTT. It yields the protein CSLRGGADTEAFF.